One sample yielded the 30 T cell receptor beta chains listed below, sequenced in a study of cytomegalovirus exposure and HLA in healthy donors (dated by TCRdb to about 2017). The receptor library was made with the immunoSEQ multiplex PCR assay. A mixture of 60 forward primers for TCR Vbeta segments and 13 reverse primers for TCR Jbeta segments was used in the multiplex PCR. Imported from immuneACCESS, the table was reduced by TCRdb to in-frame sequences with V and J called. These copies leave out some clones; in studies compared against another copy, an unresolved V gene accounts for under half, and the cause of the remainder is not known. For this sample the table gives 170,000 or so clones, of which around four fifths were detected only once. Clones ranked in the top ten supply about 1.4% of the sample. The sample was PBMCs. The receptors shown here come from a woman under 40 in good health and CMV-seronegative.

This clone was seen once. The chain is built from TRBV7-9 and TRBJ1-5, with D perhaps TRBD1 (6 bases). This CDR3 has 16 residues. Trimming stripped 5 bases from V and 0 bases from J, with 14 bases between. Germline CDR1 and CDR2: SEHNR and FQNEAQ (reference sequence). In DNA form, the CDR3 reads TGTGCCAGCAGCCCCCCCCAGGGGTATAGCAATCAGCCCCAGCATTTT. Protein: CASSPPQGYSNQPQHF.

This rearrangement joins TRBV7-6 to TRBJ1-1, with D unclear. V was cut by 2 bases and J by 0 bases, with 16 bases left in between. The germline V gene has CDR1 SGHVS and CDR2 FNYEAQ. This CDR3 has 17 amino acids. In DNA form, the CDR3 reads TGTGCCAGCAGCTTATTTATTACTCAACAGCTGAACACTGAAGCTTTCTTT. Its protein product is CASSLFITQQLNTEAFF.

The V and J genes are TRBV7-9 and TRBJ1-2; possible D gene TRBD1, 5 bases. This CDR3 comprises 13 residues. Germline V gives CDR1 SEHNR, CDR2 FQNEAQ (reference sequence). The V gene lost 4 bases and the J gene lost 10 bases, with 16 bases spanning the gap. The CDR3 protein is CASSSRQQLAYTF. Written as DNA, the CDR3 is TGTGCCAGCAGCTCGCGACAGCAATTGGCCTACACCTTC.

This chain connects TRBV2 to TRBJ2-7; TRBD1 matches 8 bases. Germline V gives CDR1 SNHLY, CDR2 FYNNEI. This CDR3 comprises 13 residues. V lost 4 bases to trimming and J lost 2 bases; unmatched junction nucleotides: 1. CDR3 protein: CASSGGQAYEQYF. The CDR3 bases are TGTGCCAGCAGTGGGGGACAGGCCTACGAGCAGTACTTC.

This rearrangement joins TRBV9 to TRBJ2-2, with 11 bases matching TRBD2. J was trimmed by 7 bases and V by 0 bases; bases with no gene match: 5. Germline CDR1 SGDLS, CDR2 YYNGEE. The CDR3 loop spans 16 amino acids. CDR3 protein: CASSVVAGGLIGELFF. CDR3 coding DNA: TGTGCCAGCAGCGTAGTAGCGGGGGGGCTTATCGGGGAGCTGTTTTTT.

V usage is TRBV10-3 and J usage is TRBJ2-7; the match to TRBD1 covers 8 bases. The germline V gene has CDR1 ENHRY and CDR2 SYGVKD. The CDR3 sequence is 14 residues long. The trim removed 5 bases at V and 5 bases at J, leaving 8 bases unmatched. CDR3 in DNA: TGTGCCATCAGTCCCGACCCAGGGGGCCACGAGCAGTACTTC. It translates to CAISPDPGGHEQYF.

CDR3 sequence (DNA): TGTGCCAGCAGCCGCGACAGGGGGCATGGAGAGACCCAGTACTTC. Protein sequence: CASSRDRGHGETQYF. V is TRBV7-8 and J is TRBJ2-5; 10 nucleotides match TRBD1. The CDR3 extends over 15 amino acids. V lost 5 bases to trimming and J lost 4 bases; unmatched junction nucleotides: 7. Germline CDR1 reads SGHVS; CDR2 reads FQNEAQ.

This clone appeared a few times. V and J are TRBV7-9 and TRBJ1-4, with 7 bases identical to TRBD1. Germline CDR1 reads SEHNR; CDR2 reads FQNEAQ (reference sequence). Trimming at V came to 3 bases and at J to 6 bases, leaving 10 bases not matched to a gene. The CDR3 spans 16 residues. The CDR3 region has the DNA TGTGCCAGCAGCTTCGCGGGAGGACAGGAGGATGAAAAACTGTTTTTT. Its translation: CASSFAGGQEDEKLFF. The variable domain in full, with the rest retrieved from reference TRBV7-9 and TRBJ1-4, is DTGVSQNPRHKITKRGQNVTFRCDPISEHNRLYWYRQTLGQGPEFLTYFQNEAQLEKSRLLSDRFSAERPKGSFSTLEIQRTEQGDSAMYLCASSFAGGQEDEKLFFGSGTQLSVL.

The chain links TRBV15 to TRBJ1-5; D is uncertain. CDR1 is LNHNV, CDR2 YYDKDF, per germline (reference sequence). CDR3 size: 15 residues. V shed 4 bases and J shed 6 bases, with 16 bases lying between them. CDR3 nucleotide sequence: TGTGCCACCAGCACCAAGCCAGTTGGGCTTCAGCCCCAGCATTTT. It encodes CATSTKPVGLQPQHF.

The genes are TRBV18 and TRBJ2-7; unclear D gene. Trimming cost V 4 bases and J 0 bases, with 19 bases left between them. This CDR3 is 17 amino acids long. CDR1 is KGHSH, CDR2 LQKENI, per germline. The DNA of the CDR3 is TGTGCCAGCTCACTCCAAGGTAGCCCTTCCTTCTCCTACGAGCAGTACTTC. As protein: CASSLQGSPSFSYEQYF.

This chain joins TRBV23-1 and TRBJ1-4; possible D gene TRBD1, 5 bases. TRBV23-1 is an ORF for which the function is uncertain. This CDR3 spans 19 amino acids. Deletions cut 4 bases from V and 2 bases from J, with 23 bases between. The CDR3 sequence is CASSPPTWQGESTNEKLFF. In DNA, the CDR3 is TGCGCCAGCAGTCCTCCTACCTGGCAGGGCGAATCGACTAATGAAAAACTGTTTTTT.

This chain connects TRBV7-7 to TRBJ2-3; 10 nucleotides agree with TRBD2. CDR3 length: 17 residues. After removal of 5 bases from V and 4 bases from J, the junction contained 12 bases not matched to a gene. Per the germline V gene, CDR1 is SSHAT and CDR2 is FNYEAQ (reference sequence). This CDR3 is CASSPQTKRGGADTQYF. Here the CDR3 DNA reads TGTGCCAGCAGCCCACAAACTAAGCGGGGGGGCGCAGATACGCAGTATTTT.

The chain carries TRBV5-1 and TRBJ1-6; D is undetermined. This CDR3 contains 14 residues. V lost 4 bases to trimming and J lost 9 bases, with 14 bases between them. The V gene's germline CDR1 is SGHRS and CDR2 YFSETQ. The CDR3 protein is CASSRQGLFSPLHF. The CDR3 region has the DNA TGCGCCAGCAGCCGACAAGGCCTTTTTTCACCCCTCCACTTT.

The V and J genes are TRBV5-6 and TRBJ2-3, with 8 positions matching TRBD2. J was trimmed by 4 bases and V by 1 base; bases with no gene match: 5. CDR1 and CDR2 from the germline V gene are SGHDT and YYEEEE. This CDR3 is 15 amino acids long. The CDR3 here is CASSLRLAGSDTQYF. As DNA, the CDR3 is TGTGCCAGCAGCTTGAGGCTAGCGGGTTCAGATACGCAGTATTTT. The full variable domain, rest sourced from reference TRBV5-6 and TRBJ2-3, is DAGVTQSPTHLIKTRGQQVTLRCSPKSGHDTVSWYQQALGQGPQFIFQYYEEEERQRGNFPDRFSGHQFPNYSSELNVNALLLGDSALYLCASSLRLAGSDTQYFGPGTRLTVL.

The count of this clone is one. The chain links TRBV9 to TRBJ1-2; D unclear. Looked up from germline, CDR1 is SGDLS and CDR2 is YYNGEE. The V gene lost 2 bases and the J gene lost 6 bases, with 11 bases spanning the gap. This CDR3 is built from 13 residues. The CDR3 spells CASSVISGNGYTF. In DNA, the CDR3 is TGTGCCAGCAGCGTGATATCCGGTAATGGCTACACCTTC. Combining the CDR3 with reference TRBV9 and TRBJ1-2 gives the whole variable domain DSGVTQTPKHLITATGQRVTLRCSPRSGDLSVYWYQQSLDQGLQFLIQYYNGEERAKGNILERFSAQQFPDLHSELNLSSLELGDSALYFCASSVISGNGYTFGSGTRLTVV.

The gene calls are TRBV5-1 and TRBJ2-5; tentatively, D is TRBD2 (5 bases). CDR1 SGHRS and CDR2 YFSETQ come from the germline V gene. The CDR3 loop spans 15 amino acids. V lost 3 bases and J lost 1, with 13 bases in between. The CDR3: CASSSWSGSQETQYF. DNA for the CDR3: TGCGCCAGCAGCTCCTGGTCGGGGAGCCAAGAGACCCAGTACTTC.

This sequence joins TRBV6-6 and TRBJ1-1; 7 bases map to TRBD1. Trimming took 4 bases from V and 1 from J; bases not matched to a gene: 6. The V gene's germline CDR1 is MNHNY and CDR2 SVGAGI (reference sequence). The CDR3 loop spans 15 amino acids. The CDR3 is CASSWGDSKNTEAFF. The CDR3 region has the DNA TGTGCCAGCAGTTGGGGGGACAGCAAGAACACTGAAGCTTTCTTT.

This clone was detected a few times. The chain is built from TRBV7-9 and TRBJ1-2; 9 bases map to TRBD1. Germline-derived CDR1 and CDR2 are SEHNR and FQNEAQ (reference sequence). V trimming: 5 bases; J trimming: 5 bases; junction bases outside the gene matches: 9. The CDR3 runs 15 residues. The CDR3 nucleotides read TGTGCCAGCAGCCATCTTCCGGGACAGGGTTATGGCTACACCTTC. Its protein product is CASSHLPGQGYGYTF.

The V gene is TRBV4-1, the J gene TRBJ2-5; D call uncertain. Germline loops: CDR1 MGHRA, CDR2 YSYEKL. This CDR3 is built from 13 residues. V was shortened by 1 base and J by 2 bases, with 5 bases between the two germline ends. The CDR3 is CASSQVLQETQYF. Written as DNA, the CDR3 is TGCGCCAGCAGCCAAGTGTTACAAGAGACCCAGTACTTC.

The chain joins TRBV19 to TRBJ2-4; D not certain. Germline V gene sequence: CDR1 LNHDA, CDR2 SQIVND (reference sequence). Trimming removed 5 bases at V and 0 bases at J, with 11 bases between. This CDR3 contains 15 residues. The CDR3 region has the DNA TGTGCCAGTAGTTCCGATAGCCTAGCCAAAAACATTCAGTACTTC. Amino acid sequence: CASSSDSLAKNIQYF.

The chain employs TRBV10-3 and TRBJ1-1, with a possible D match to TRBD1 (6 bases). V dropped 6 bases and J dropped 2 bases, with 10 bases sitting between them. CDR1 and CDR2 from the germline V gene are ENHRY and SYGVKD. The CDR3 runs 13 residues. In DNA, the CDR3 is TGTGCCATCAGGGACAGAGATAACACTGAAGCTTTCTTT. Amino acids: CAIRDRDNTEAFF.

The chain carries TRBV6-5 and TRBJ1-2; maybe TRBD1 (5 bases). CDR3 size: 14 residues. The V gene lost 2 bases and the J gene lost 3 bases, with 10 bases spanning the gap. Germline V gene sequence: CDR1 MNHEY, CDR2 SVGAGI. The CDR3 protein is CASSYAQGDYGYTF. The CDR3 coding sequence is TGTGCCAGCAGTTACGCGCAGGGCGACTATGGCTACACCTTC.

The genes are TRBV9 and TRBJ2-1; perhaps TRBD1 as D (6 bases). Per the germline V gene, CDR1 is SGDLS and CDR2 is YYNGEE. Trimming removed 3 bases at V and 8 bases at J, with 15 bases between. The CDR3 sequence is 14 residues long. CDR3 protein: CASSARAQGYEQFF. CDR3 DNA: TGTGCCAGCAGCGCTAGAGCGCAGGGGTATGAGCAGTTCTTC.

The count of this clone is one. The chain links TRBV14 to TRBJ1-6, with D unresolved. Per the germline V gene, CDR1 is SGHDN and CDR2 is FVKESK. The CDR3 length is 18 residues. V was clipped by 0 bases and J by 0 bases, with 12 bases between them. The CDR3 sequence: CASSQDLGSSSYNSPLHF. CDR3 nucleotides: TGTGCCAGCAGCCAAGATCTGGGGAGCAGCTCCTATAATTCACCCCTCCACTTT.

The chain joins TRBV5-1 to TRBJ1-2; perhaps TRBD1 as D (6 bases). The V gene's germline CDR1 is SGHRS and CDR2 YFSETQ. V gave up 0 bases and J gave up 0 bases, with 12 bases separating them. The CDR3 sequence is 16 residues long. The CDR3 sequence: CASSLGTAGANYGYTF. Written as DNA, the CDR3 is TGCGCCAGCAGCTTGGGGACGGCAGGGGCTAACTATGGCTACACCTTC.

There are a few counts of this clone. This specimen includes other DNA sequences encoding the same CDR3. DNA for the CDR3: TGTGCCAGCAGTTTACAGGGATCCGCGTACGAGCAGTACTTC. This encodes CASSLQGSAYEQYF. This chain uses TRBV28 with TRBJ2-7; tentative D call: TRBD1 (5 bases). Trimming cost V 2 bases and J 4 bases, with 12 bases left between them. This CDR3 spans 14 amino acids. Germline CDR1 MDHEN, CDR2 SYDVKM.

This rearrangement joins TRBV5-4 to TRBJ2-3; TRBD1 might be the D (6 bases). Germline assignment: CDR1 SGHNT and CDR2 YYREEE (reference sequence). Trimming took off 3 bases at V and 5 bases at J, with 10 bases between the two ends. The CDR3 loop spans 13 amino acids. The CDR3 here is CASSSSGVDTQYF. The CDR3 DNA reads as TGTGCCAGCAGCTCGTCAGGGGTAGATACGCAGTATTTT. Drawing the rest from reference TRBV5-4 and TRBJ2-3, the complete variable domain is ETGVTQSPTHLIKTRGQQVTLRCSSQSGHNTVSWYQQALGQGPQFIFQYYREEENGRGNFPPRFSGLQFPNYSSELNVNALELDDSALYLCASSSSGVDTQYFGPGTRLTVL.

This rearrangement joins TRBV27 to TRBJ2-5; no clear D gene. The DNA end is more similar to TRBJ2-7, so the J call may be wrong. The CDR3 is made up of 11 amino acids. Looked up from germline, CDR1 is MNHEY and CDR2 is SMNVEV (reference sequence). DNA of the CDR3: TGTGCCAGCAGTTCGTTCTACGAGCAGTACTTC. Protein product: CASSSFYEQYF.

The CDR3 DNA is TGTGCCAGCAGACGGGACAGCCAACGAGGCGAGCAGTACTTC. This sequence encodes CASRRDSQRGEQYF. The V call is TRBV25-1, the J call TRBJ2-5; TRBD1 aligns across 7 bases. The J call is uncertain, as TRBJ2-7 better fits the DNA end. CDR3 length: 14 amino acids. Per germline, CDR1 MGHDK and CDR2 SYGVNS.

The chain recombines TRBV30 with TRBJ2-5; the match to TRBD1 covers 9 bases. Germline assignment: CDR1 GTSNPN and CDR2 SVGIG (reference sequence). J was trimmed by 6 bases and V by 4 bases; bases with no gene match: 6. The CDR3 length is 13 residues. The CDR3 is CAWTGQGMKTQYF. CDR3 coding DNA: TGTGCCTGGACCGGACAGGGGATGAAGACCCAGTACTTC.